Below are 27 T cell receptor beta chains sequenced from a single sample in a study of regulatory T cells in long-lasting Graves disease. The time point denotes: newly diagnosed GD, antithyroid drugs for less than 3 months. From RNA extracted from PBMCs, the TCR library was made. Building of the TCR beta libraries involved iRepertoire HTBI primers and Arm-PCR of CDR3 regions. Each CDR3 protein gets one entry after TCRdb re-called the multiplex PCR reads with MiXCR. The sample yields more than 450,000 distinct CDR3 sequences, under 20% seen once. This sample was also put to use in a study of T cells in Graves' hyperthyroidism and ophthalmopathy.

Sequenced material: peripheral blood mononuclear cells (PBMCs), taken at new diagnosis, from a patient treated with antithyroid drugs. All receptors come from a man aged 40-55 years with Graves disease.

The chain uses TRBV28 and TRBJ1-1; 7 positions agree with TRBD1. Trimming cost V 6 bases and J 9 bases; bases outside gene matches: 7. The CDR3 has 12 amino acids. The germline gives CDR1 MDHEN, CDR2 SYDVKM. The CDR3 region is CASSLGQKKAFF. CDR3 coding DNA: TGTGCCAGCAGCCTGGGACAGAAGAAAGCTTTCTTT.

This clonotype came up many times. The rearrangement uses TRBV28 and TRBJ1-2; the match to TRBD1 covers 7 bases. This CDR3 spans 14 amino acids. The germline V gene has CDR1 MDHEN and CDR2 SYDVKM. J gave up 2 bases and V 5 bases, and 5 bases lay outside the gene matches. The DNA for the CDR3 is TGTGCCAGCAGTATATCGGGACAGAACTATGGCTACACCTTC. Translation gives CASSISGQNYGYTF.

Only a few counts were recorded for this clonotype. This chain links TRBV6-5 with TRBJ2-7, with D possibly being TRBD1 (6 bases). Germline values: CDR1 MNHEY, CDR2 SVGAGI. Trimming cost V 0 bases and J 2 bases, with 11 bases left between them. The CDR3 covers 15 residues. The CDR3 coding sequence is TGTGCCAGCAGTTACTCGAGGGGGATCGCCTACGAGCAGTACTTC. This sequence encodes CASSYSRGIAYEQYF.

Turning to this clonotype: This may be a read error, as it is one base from a much larger clone. This chain links TRBV2 with TRBJ2-5; 7 nucleotides line up with TRBD1. CDR3 size: 14 residues. The germline V gene has CDR1 SNHLY and CDR2 FYNNEI. V was pared by 6 bases and J by 5 bases, with 9 bases of the junction left unmatched. The CDR3 loop reads CASRSTGQAETQYF. In nucleotides, the CDR3 is TGTGCCAGCAGATCGACAGGACAGGCGGAGACCCAGTACTTC.

This chain uses TRBV7-9 with TRBJ1-2; D uncertain. The CDR3 is 11 amino acids. The V end was cut by 5 bases, the J end by 9 bases, with 10 bases between. Germline CDR1 reads SEHNR; CDR2 reads FQNEAQ (reference sequence). The CDR3 region has the DNA TGTGCCAGCAGCCCCCCTCCAAGCTACACCTTC. This sequence encodes CASSPPPSYTF.

This clonotype showed up many times. The chain combines TRBV12-3 or TRBV12-4 with TRBJ2-7; D may correspond to TRBD1 or TRBD2 (6 bases each). V shed 4 bases and J shed 0 bases, with 10 bases lying between them. The CDR3 is 14 residues long. The CDR3 loop is CASSSGGYSYEQYF. In DNA form, the CDR3 reads TGTGCCAGCAGTTCCGGGGGCTACTCCTACGAGCAGTACTTC.

This clonotype was recorded at least ten times. V usage is TRBV2 and J usage is TRBJ2-7, with 9 nucleotides matching TRBD2. Germline CDR1 and CDR2: SNHLY and FYNNEI. The J segment lost 3 bases and the V segment lost 6 bases, leaving 3 bases of the junction unmatched. The CDR3 loop spans 13 amino acids. For the CDR3, the DNA is TGTGCCAGCAGACTAGCGGGCCTCTACGAGCAGTACTTC. It is translated as CASRLAGLYEQYF.

This clonotype was detected ten times or more. This rearrangement joins TRBV6-2 or TRBV6-3 to TRBJ2-7, with D unclear. From germline, CDR1 is MNHEY and CDR2 SVGEGT. V lost 4 bases and J 6 bases, leaving 13 bases between the germline ends. The CDR3 sequence is 13 residues long. The DNA for the CDR3 is TGTGCCAGCAGTTCTTCTACCCGAGGCGAGCAGTACTTC. This translates into CASSSSTRGEQYF.

This clonotype was seen only a few times. The chain recombines TRBV7-9 with TRBJ1-1; D unresolved. Germline loops: CDR1 SEHNR, CDR2 FQNEAQ (reference sequence). This CDR3 comprises 14 residues. Trimming cost V 6 bases and J 4 bases, with 15 bases left between them. The CDR3 reads CASRKMEGLTEAFF. Here the CDR3 DNA reads TGTGCCAGCAGAAAGATGGAGGGTCTCACTGAAGCTTTCTTT.

This clonotype came up many times. An end of the junction does not agree with germline; a read error may underlie this. CDR3 in amino acids: CASSLQGYDTEAFF. The CDR3 DNA reads TGTGCCAGCAGCTTACAGGGTTACGACACTGAAGCTTTCTTT. V gene TRBV5-1 combines with J gene TRBJ1-1; D may be TRBD1 (6 bases). Per germline, CDR1 SGHRS and CDR2 YFSETQ. The CDR3 sequence is 14 residues long.

Many counts were recorded for this clonotype. The V call is TRBV15, the J call TRBJ1-1; maybe TRBD1 (5 bases). V gave up 2 bases and J gave up 7 bases, with 14 bases separating them. CDR3 size: 14 residues. Germline CDR1 is LNHNV and CDR2 is YYDKDF (reference sequence). Here the CDR3 DNA reads TGTGCCACCAGCAGAACTAGGGACGGAAATGAAGCTTTCTTT. Translated, it gives CATSRTRDGNEAFF.

This clonotype was found many times. The J gene is TRBJ2-1, the V gene TRBV2; 12 bases fit TRBD2. Trimming cost V 4 bases and J 6 bases; bases outside gene matches: 4. Germline V gene sequence: CDR1 SNHLY, CDR2 FYNNEI. The CDR3 is 15 residues long. The DNA of the CDR3 is TGTGCCAGCAGTGGACTAGCGGGAGTAGTCAATGAGCAGTTCTTC. It yields the protein CASSGLAGVVNEQFF.

The sample holds many counts of this clonotype. The chain is built from TRBV5-8 and TRBJ1-1, with D possibly TRBD1 on 6 matching bases. V lost 2 bases, J lost 0 bases, and 11 bases lay in between. The CDR3 has 15 amino acids. Germline CDR1 and CDR2: SGHTS and YDEGEE. CDR3 DNA sequence: TGTGCCAGCAGCTTTCAGGGGTTCATGAACACTGAAGCTTTCTTT. Protein product: CASSFQGFMNTEAFF.

This clonotype appeared a few times. The gene calls are TRBV29-1 and TRBJ2-5; 13 bases are a match to TRBD2. Germline V gene data show CDR1 as SQVTM and CDR2 as ANQGSEA. This CDR3 comprises 13 residues. With 4 bases clipped from V and 8 bases from J, the junction kept 4 bases outside the gene matches. The CDR3 reads CSVGTSGSQTQYF. The CDR3 nucleotides are TGCAGCGTTGGGACTAGCGGGAGCCAAACCCAGTACTTC.

This clonotype has ten or more counts. The chain carries TRBV27 and TRBJ2-7; TRBD2 is a possible D gene (5 bases). Germline V gene sequence: CDR1 MNHEY, CDR2 SMNVEV (reference sequence). V lost 4 bases and J 0 bases, leaving 16 bases between the germline ends. There are 16 residues in the CDR3. DNA for the CDR3: TGTGCCAGCAGTTCTCTCCCGGCGGGCTACTCCTACGAGCAGTACTTC. This gives the protein CASSSLPAGYSYEQYF.

There are many counts of this clonotype. This sequence joins TRBV28 and TRBJ2-3; possibly TRBD1 or TRBD2 for D (5 bases each). This CDR3 contains 13 residues. V lost 5 bases to trimming and J lost 8 bases, with 14 bases between them. Germline values: CDR1 MDHEN, CDR2 SYDVKM. The CDR3 DNA follows: TGTGCCAGCAGTCCCGGGACCCTTCTTACGCAGTATTTT. This translates into CASSPGTLLTQYF.

A few counts support this clonotype. The chain links TRBV28 to TRBJ2-5; D unclear. Germline V CDR1 and CDR2: MDHEN, SYDVKM. Trimming stripped 6 bases from V and 2 bases from J, with 22 bases between. There are 17 residues in the CDR3. The CDR3 region is CASSPHGFWAHQETQYF. The CDR3 DNA is TGTGCCAGCAGCCCTCACGGGTTTTGGGCTCATCAAGAGACCCAGTACTTC.

In this sample, this clonotype turned up many times. The CDR3 loop is CASRANAEQFF. CDR3 DNA sequence: TGTGCCAGCAGAGCTAATGCTGAGCAGTTCTTC. The J gene is TRBJ2-3, the V gene TRBV2; D remains ambiguous. The J call is in doubt because the DNA end fits TRBJ2-1 better. There are 11 residues in the CDR3. Germline CDR1 reads SNHLY; CDR2 reads FYNNEI.

This clonotype was found many times. The rearrangement joins TRBV2 to TRBJ2-1, with D unclear. Trimming took off 6 bases at V and 12 bases at J, with 12 bases between the two ends. Germline V gene sequence: CDR1 SNHLY, CDR2 FYNNEI. CDR3 length equals 11 residues. The chain's CDR3 is CASRQVELQFF. CDR3 coding DNA: TGTGCCAGCAGGCAAGTTGAATTGCAGTTCTTC.

The gene calls are TRBV7-2 and TRBJ1-1, with TRBD1 as a possible D gene (6 bases). This CDR3 comprises 13 residues. Germline V CDR1 and CDR2: SGHTA, FQGNSA. V was cut by 2 bases and J by 6 bases, with 10 bases left in between. The CDR3 protein is CASSLKQGPEAFF. The CDR3 nucleotides are TGTGCCAGCAGCTTAAAACAGGGTCCTGAAGCTTTCTTT.

This clonotype was counted many times. This chain connects TRBV3-1 to TRBJ2-5; D not certain. V was cut by 0 bases and J by 5 bases, with 10 bases left in between. The germline gives CDR1 LGHDT, CDR2 YNNKEL (reference sequence). This CDR3 has 14 residues. CDR3 loop: CASSQDRVWETQYF. CDR3 in DNA: TGTGCCAGCAGCCAAGATCGGGTGTGGGAGACCCAGTACTTC.

This clonotype was detected ten times or more. The DNA is omitted, as the CDR3 cannot be located on it reliably, and the CDR3 follows TCRdb's listing. The chain joins TRBV7-2 to TRBJ1-6. CDR1 is SGHTA and CDR2 is FQGNSA in the germline V gene. Ends included, the CDR3 has 14 residues. The CDR3 loop is CASNVGPAISPLHF.

This chain joins TRBV10-2 and TRBJ2-3, with 8 nucleotides matching TRBD1. The germline V gene has CDR1 WSHSY and CDR2 SAAADI. The trim removed 3 bases at V and 4 bases at J, leaving 9 bases unmatched. This CDR3 region has 16 residues. CDR3: CASSDWTGLDPDTQYF. The CDR3 DNA sequence: TGCGCCAGCAGTGACTGGACAGGGTTAGATCCAGATACGCAGTATTTT.

The chain employs TRBV2 and TRBJ2-7; 7 positions match TRBD1. Germline values: CDR1 SNHLY, CDR2 FYNNEI. V shed 11 bases and J 6 bases; nucleotides not matched to a gene: 7. The CDR3 consists of 11 residues. The CDR3 coding sequence is TGTGCCGGTGGACAGGTTGGCGAGCAGTACTTC. Encoded protein: CAGGQVGEQYF.

This clonotype was seen repeatedly, ten times or more. V is TRBV28 and J is TRBJ2-4; 8 bases match TRBD1. The junction had 9 bases not matched to a gene; V was cut back by 2 bases and J by 6 bases. This CDR3 spans 16 amino acids. The germline V gene has CDR1 MDHEN and CDR2 SYDVKM. For the CDR3, the DNA is TGTGCCAGCAGTTTACGGGGACAGGCGCGGGGAAACATTCAGTACTTC. Protein sequence: CASSLRGQARGNIQYF.

This clonotype was seen more than once but under ten times. The chain is built from TRBV19 and TRBJ1-5; the D gene is possibly TRBD1 (6 bases). V lost 5 bases to trimming and J lost 6 bases, with 14 bases between them. The CDR3 is 14 amino acids. Per the germline V gene, CDR1 is LNHDA and CDR2 is SQIVND (reference sequence). This chain's CDR3 is CASSPQGWGQPQHF. The CDR3 DNA is TGTGCCAGTAGTCCTCAGGGGTGGGGTCAGCCCCAGCATTTT.

At least ten counts were recorded for this clonotype. V usage is TRBV7-9 and J usage is TRBJ1-1; no clear D. Per germline, CDR1 SEHNR and CDR2 FQNEAQ (reference sequence). CDR3 size: 14 residues. V lost 5 bases and J 0 bases, leaving 10 bases between the germline ends. CDR3 coding DNA: TGTGCCAGCAGCACCCTCGGCCTGAACACTGAAGCTTTCTTT. This codes for CASSTLGLNTEAFF.